This T cell receptor (beta chain) was sequenced during a study of T cell responses to AZD1222 COVID-19 vaccine. Assay used: immunoSEQ multiplex PCR; TCRdb lists only in-frame clones, some missing. The data show about 150,000 clones, with about 91% seen just once and less than 2% held by the top ten. V lost 3 bases and J 7 bases, leaving 13 bases between the germline ends. This CDR3 is built from 14 residues. The germline V gene encodes CDR1 KGHSH and CDR2 LQKENI. A note on this clone: The antigen is not known.

General study points: Reportedly, nearly half the spike-specific TCRs target unmutated variant regions. Two AZD1222 doses significantly raised spike-specific TCR breadth and depth over controls.

J is TRBJ1-3 and V is TRBV18, with D possibly TRBD1 on 6 matching bases. Sequences were derived from peripheral blood, sampled on day 0 of AZD1222 vaccination. The sequence was collected from an adult in good health. DNA of the CDR3: TGTGCCAGCTCACCTACAGGGATGCGGAACACCATATATTTT. It encodes CASSPTGMRNTIYF.